A selection of T cell receptor beta chains follows, all from one sample in a study of EBV T-cell therapy then PD-1 blockade in nasopharyngeal carcinoma. These receptors have no identified antigens. Sequenced by immunoSEQ multiplex PCR; TCRdb stores in-frame clones only, minus some. In the table there are approximately 21,000 clones, nearly 85% of which are singletons. Sequenced material: CD8+ T cells from blood, taken at roughly day 67 from a patient whose treatment included autologous EBV-specific T cells and nivolumab. The receptors originated from a man in his forties or fifties with nasopharyngeal carcinoma. Both conserved end residues are part of each CDR3. D genes are given only for firm matches. The size of a clone is reported for some rows only, either as once, few or many, or as a class for expanded clones.

>TRBJ1-1|-|TRBV4-3|-
CASSQEGGITEAFF
TGCGCCAGCAGCCAAGAGGGAGGGATCACTGAAGCTTTCTTT
>TRBJ2-7|-|TRBV6-4|TRBD2
CASSPIAGVYEQYF
TGTGCCAGCAGTCCTATAGCGGGAGTCTACGAGCAGTACTTC
>TRBJ2-1|-|TRBV6-5|-
CASSPTRSNEQFF
TGTGCCAGCAGTCCGACCCGATCCAATGAGCAGTTCTTC
>TRBJ2-5|-|TRBV4-1|-
CASTRTQGETQYF
TGCGCCAGCACCCGAACCCAGGGGGAGACCCAGTACTTC
>TRBJ1-1|-|TRBV5-4|-
CASSLEMNTEAFF
TGTGCCAGCAGCCTCGAGATGAACACTGAAGCTTTCTTT
>TRBJ2-7|-|TRBV7-9|-
CASSPSERAFEYF
TGTGCCAGCAGCCCCTCCGAGCGAGCGTTTGAGTACTTC
>TRBJ1-2|-|TRBV9|-
CASSVMGARGYTF
TGTGCCAGCAGCGTAATGGGGGCGCGTGGCTACACCTTC
>TRBJ1-2|-|TRBV27|TRBD1
CASSSTGTDSNYGYTF
TGTGCCAGCAGTTCTACCGGGACAGACTCTAACTATGGCTACACCTTC
>TRBJ1-5|-|TRBV5-4|-
CASSAGTGPQHF
TGTGCCAGCAGCGCGGGTACTGGGCCCCAGCATTTT
>TRBJ1-2|-|TRBV9|-
CASSGEGSEGGYTF
TGTGCCAGCAGCGGAGAGGGGAGTGAGGGCGGCTACACCTTC
>TRBJ2-2|-|TRBV6-1|TRBD1
CASSEDTGGTGELFF
TGTGCCAGCAGTGAGGACACAGGGGGAACCGGGGAGCTGTTTTTT
>TRBJ1-1|-|TRBV6-4|TRBD1
CASSPGGATTEAFF
TGTGCCAGCAGTCCAGGGGGCGCGACCACTGAAGCTTTCTTT
>TRBJ2-5|-|TRBV27|-
CASSGSGRGRTQYF
TGTGCCAGCAGTGGATCCGGCCGAGGGAGAACCCAGTACTTC
>TRBJ1-4|-|TRBV9|-
CASSVDGGGEKLFF
TGTGCCAGCAGCGTAGATGGGGGCGGTGAAAAACTGTTTTTT
>TRBJ2-6|-|TRBV28|-
CASSPGTYGANVLTF
TGTGCCAGCAGTCCCGGGACATATGGGGCCAACGTCCTGACTTTC
>TRBJ2-2|once|TRBV29-1|-
CSVHGLTNTGELFF
TGCAGCGTTCATGGACTAACGAACACCGGGGAGCTGTTTTTT
>TRBJ1-5|-|TRBV10-3|TRBD1
CAIRETGYGQPQHF
TGTGCCATCAGGGAGACAGGGTATGGTCAGCCCCAGCATTTT
>TRBJ2-2|once|TRBV13|-
CASSSGLNTGELFF
TGTGCCAGCAGCTCGGGACTTAACACCGGGGAGCTGTTTTTT
>TRBJ2-3|-|TRBV2|TRBD2
CATLGEGPADTQYF
TGTGCCACCCTGGGGGAGGGGCCCGCAGATACGCAGTATTTT
>TRBJ2-7|-|TRBV12-3/TRBV12-4|-
CASSFTESYEQYF
TGTGCCAGCAGTTTTACCGAGTCCTACGAGCAGTACTTC
>TRBJ2-1|-|TRBV6-5|-
CASRGVGEVSEQFF
TGTGCCAGCAGGGGTGTTGGTGAGGTGAGTGAGCAGTTCTTC
>TRBJ1-3|-|TRBV28|-
CASRPFGPFSGNTIYF
TGTGCCAGCAGACCCTTTGGACCCTTCTCTGGAAACACCATATATTTT
>TRBJ2-3|-|TRBV6-4|TRBD2
CASSDFSGGSTDTQYF
TGTGCCAGCAGTGACTTTAGCGGGGGGAGCACAGATACGCAGTATTTT
>TRBJ2-7|once|TRBV12-3/TRBV12-4|-
CASSLGWPDEQYF
TGTGCCAGCAGTTTAGGTTGGCCCGACGAGCAGTACTTC
>TRBJ1-2|-|TRBV19|TRBD1
CASSTRQGDFLNYGYTF
TGTGCCAGTAGTACCAGACAGGGAGATTTCCTAAACTATGGCTACACCTTC
>TRBJ1-3|many|TRBV7-6|-
CASSLGQSFGGDTIYF
TGTGCCAGCAGCTTAGGGCAGTCCTTCGGGGGAGACACCATATATTTT
>TRBJ2-7|-|TRBV6-5|-
CASGPGSSYEQYF
TGTGCCAGTGGGCCAGGCAGCTCCTACGAGCAGTACTTC
>TRBJ2-5|few|TRBV6-2/TRBV6-3|-
CASSYTLRTRRGEITQYF
TGTGCCAGCAGTTACACACTTAGGACTCGGCGGGGTGAGATAACCCAGTACTTC
>TRBJ2-3|once|TRBV18|-
CASSPPRLEVDTQYF
TGTGCCAGCTCACCACCGCGGCTAGAGGTAGATACGCAGTATTTT
>TRBJ1-2|-|TRBV6-5|-
CASSYSTGLDYGYTF
TGTGCCAGCAGTTACTCTACAGGGTTGGACTATGGCTACACCTTC
>TRBJ2-5|few|TRBV5-1|-
CASSWRETQYF
TGCGCCAGCAGCTGGAGGGAGACCCAGTACTTC
>TRBJ2-7|-|TRBV11-3|-
CASSLMGGPLGEQYF
TGTGCCAGCAGCCTTATGGGGGGCCCCCTCGGGGAGCAGTACTTC
>TRBJ2-7|-|TRBV16|TRBD1
CASSRPGQGGYEQYF
TGTGCCAGCAGCCGACCCGGACAGGGCGGATACGAGCAGTACTTC
>TRBJ1-3|few|TRBV20-1|-
CSASLQGNTIYF
TGCAGTGCTAGTCTGCAGGGAAACACCATATATTTT
>TRBJ2-2|few|TRBV28|-
CASSIPPGRINTGELFF
TGTGCCAGCAGCATACCCCCTGGGCGGATCAACACCGGGGAGCTGTTTTTT
>TRBJ2-7|-|TRBV13|-
CASSLGQGLSYEQYF
TGTGCCAGCAGCTTAGGGCAGGGGTTATCCTACGAGCAGTACTTC
>TRBJ1-1|-|TRBV7-2|-
CASSWTPPRRNTEAFF
TGTGCCAGCAGCTGGACCCCACCTCGAAGGAACACTGAAGCTTTCTTT
>TRBJ1-6|-|TRBV28|-
CASSYRANNSPLHF
TGTGCCAGCAGTTACAGGGCCAATAATTCACCCCTCCACTTT
>TRBJ1-1|-|TRBV6-4|-
CASRDGENTEAFF
TGTGCCAGCAGGGACGGGGAGAACACTGAAGCTTTCTTT
>TRBJ1-1|-|TRBV7-9|-
CASTPHMNTEAFF
TGTGCCAGCACCCCCCATATGAACACTGAAGCTTTCTTT
>TRBJ1-6|-|TRBV9|-
CASSVVGTYNSPLHF
TGTGCCAGCAGCGTAGTTGGGACCTATAATTCACCCCTCCACTTT
>TRBJ2-1|-|TRBV19|-
CASSIDLLGRFGNEQFF
TGTGCCAGTAGTATAGATCTATTGGGCCGGTTTGGCAATGAGCAGTTCTTC
>TRBJ1-5|-|TRBV19|TRBD1
CASSHPAGGDQPQHF
TGTGCCAGTAGCCATCCAGCAGGGGGAGATCAGCCCCAGCATTTT
>TRBJ2-7|-|TRBV25-1|-
CASSDSKGVLNEQYF
TGTGCCAGCAGCGACTCCAAGGGTGTCTTGAACGAGCAGTACTTC
>TRBJ1-1|-|TRBV4-1|-
CASSQEAGPLAFF
TGCGCCAGCAGCCAAGAGGCAGGTCCATTAGCTTTCTTT
>TRBJ2-7|-|TRBV7-6|TRBD2
CASSLPSTSGGHVSYEQYF
TGTGCCAGCAGCTTACCGTCGACTAGCGGGGGGCACGTCTCCTACGAGCAGTACTTC